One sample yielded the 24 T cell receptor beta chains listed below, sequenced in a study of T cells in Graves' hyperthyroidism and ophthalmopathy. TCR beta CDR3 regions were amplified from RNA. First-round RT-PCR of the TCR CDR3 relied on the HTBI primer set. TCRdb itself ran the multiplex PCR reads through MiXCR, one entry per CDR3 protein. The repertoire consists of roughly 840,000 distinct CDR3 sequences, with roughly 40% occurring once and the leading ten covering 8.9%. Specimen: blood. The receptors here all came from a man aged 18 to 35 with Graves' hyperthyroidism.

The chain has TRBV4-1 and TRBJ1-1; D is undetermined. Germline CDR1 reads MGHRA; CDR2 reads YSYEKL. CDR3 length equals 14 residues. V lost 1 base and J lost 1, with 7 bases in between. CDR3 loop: CASSQANWNTEAFF. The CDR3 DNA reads TGCGCCAGCAGCCAAGCCAATTGGAACACTGAAGCTTTCTTT.

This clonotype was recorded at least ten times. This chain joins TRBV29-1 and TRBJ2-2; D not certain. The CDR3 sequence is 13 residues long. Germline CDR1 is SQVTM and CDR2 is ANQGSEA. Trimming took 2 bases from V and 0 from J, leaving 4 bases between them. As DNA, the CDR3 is TGCAGCGTTGAAAGGCCGAACACCGGGGAGCTGTTTTTT. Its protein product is CSVERPNTGELFF.

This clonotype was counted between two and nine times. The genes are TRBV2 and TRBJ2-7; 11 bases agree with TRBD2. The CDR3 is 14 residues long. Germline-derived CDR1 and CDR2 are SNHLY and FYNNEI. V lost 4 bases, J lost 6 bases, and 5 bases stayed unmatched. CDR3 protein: CASSVGSGRGEQYF. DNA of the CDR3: TGTGCCAGCAGTGTGGGTAGCGGGAGGGGCGAGCAGTACTTC.

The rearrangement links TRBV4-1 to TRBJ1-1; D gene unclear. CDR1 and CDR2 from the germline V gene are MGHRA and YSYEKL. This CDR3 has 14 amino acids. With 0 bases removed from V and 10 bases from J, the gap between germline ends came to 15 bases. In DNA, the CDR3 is TGCGCCAGCAGCCAAGATCTTCCCGCCCTGGGAGCTTTCTTT. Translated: CASSQDLPALGAFF.

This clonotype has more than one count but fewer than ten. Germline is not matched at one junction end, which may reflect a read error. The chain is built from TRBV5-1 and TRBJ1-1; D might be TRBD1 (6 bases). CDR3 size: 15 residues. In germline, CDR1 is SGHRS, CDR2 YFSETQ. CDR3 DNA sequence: TGTGCCAGCAGCTTGGAAACAGGGCGGAACACTGAAGCTTTCTTT. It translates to CASSLETGRNTEAFF.

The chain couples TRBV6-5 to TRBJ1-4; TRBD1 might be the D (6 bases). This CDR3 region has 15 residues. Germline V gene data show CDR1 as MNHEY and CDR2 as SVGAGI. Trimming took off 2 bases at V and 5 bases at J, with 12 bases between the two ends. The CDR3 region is CASSYSTGINEKLFF. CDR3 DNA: TGTGCCAGCAGTTACAGTACAGGGATAAATGAAAAACTGTTTTTT.

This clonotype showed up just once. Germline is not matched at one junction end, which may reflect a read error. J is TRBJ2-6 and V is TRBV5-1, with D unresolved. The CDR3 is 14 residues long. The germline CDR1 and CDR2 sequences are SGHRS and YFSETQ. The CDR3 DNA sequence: TGCGTCAGCAGCTTGCCCGCCGGGGCCAACGTCCTGACTTTC. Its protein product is CVSSLPAGANVLTF.

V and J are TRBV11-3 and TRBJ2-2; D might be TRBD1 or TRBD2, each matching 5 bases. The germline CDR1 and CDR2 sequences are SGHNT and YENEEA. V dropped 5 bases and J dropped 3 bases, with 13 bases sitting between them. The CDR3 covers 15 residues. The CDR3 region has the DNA TGTGCCAGCAGCCGGGGACGTATGGACACCGGGGAGCTGTTTTTT. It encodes CASSRGRMDTGELFF.

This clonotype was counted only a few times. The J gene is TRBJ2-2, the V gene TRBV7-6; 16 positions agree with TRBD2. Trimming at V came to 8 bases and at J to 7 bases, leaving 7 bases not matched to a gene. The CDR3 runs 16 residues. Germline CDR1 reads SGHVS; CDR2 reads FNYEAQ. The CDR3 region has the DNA TGTGCCAGCCTGGGACTAGCGGGAGGGCCGAGCGGGGAGCTGTTTTTT. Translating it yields CASLGLAGGPSGELFF.

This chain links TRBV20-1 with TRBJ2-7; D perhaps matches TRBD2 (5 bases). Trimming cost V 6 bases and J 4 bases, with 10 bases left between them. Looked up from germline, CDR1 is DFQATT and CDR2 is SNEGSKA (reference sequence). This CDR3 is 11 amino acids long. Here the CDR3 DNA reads TGCAGTGCGGCTACTAGGTACGAGCAGTACTTC. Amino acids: CSAATRYEQYF.

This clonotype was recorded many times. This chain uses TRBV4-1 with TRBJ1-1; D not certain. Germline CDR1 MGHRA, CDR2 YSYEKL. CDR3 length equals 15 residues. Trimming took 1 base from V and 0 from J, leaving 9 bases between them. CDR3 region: CASSQAAGMNTEAFF. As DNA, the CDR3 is TGCGCCAGCAGCCAAGCGGCGGGCATGAACACTGAAGCTTTCTTT.

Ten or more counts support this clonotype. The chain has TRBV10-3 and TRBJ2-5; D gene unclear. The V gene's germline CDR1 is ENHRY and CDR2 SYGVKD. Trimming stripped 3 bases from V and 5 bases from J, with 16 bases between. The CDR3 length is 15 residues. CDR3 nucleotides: TGTGCCATCAGTGAAGTTGAAGGATCCGGGGAGACCCAGTACTTC. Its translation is CAISEVEGSGETQYF.

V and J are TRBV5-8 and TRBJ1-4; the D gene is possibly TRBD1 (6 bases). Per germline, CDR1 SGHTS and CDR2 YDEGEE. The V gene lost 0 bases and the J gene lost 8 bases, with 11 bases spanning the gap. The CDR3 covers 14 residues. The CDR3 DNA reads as TGTGCCAGCAGCTTGGCCGCAGGGGACGAAAAACTGTTTTTT. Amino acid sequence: CASSLAAGDEKLFF.

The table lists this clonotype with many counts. Written as DNA, the CDR3 is TGTGCCAGCAGCTTAGACGTCGGGGGAAACTATGGCTACACCTTC. Translation: CASSLDVGGNYGYTF. This chain links TRBV7-9 with TRBJ1-2; tentative D call: TRBD1 (5 bases). Trimming left V 1 base short and J 2 bases short, with 11 bases between. CDR1 is SEHNR and CDR2 is FQNEAQ in the germline V gene (reference sequence). The CDR3 totals 15 residues.

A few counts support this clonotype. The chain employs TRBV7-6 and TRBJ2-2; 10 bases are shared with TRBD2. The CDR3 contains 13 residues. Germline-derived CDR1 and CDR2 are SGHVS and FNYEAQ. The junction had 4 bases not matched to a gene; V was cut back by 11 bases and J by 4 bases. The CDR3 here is CALSGGTTGELFF. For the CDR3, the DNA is TGTGCCCTTAGCGGGGGGACCACCGGGGAGCTGTTTTTT.

The CDR3 sequence is CASSPGVLNTEAFF. In DNA, the CDR3 is TGTGCCAGCAGTCCGGGGGTCCTGAACACTGAAGCTTTCTTT. J is TRBJ1-1 and V is TRBV6-1, with D perhaps TRBD1 (5 bases). Trimming shortened V by 5 bases and J by 0 bases, and 10 bases separated the two germline ends. CDR3 size: 14 residues. CDR1 and CDR2 (germline): MNHNS, SASEGT.

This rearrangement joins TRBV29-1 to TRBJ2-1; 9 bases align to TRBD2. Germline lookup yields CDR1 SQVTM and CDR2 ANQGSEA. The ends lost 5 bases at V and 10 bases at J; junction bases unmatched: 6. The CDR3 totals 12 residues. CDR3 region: CSVRLAGLEQFF. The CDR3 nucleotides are TGCAGCGTTCGGCTAGCGGGATTAGAGCAGTTCTTC.

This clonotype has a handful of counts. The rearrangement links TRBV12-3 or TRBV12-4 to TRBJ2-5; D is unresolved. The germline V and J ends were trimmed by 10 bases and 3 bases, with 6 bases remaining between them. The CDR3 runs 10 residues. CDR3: CATGEETQYF. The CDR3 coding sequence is TGTGCCACAGGAGAAGAGACCCAGTACTTC.

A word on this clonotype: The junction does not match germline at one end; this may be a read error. The CDR3 loop is CASSQDGGGKETQYF. The CDR3 DNA sequence: TGCGCCAGCAGCCAAGATGGAGGGGGAAAGGAGACCCAGTACTTC. J is TRBJ2-5 and V is TRBV7-2, with D possibly being TRBD1 or TRBD2 (6 bases each). CDR1 and CDR2 from the germline V gene are SGHTA and FQGNSA. The CDR3 covers 15 residues.

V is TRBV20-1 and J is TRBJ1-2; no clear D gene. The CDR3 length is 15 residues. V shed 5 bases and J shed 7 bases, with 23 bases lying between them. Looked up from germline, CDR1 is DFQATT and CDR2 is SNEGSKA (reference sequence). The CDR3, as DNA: TGCAGTGCTTCCCTCGGCGGACCACTCTCCGGTGGCTACACCTTC. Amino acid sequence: CSASLGGPLSGGYTF.

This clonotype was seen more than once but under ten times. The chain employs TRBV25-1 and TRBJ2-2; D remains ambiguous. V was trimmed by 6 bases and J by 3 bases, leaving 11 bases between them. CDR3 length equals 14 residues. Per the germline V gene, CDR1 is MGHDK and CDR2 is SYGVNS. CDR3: CASRQPLDTGELFF. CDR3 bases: TGTGCCAGCAGGCAGCCTCTAGACACCGGGGAGCTGTTTTTT.

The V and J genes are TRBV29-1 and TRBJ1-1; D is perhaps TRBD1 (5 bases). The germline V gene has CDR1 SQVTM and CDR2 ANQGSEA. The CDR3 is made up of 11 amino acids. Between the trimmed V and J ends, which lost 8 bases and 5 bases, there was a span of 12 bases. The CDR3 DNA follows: TGCAGCCCCCGGGGGGGAACTGAAGCTTTCTTT. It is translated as CSPRGGTEAFF.

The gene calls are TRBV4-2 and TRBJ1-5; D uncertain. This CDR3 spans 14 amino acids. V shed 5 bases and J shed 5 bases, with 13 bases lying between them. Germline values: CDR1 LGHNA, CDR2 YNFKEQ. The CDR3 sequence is CASSSVHDHQPQHF. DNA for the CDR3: TGTGCCAGCAGCTCCGTACACGACCATCAGCCCCAGCATTTT.

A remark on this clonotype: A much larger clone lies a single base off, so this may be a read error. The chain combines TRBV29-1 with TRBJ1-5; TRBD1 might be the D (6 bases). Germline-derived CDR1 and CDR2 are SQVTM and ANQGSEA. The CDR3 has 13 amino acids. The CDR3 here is CNARGAEGQPQHF. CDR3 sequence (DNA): TGCAACGCCAGGGGAGCGGAGGGTCAGCCCCAGCATTTT. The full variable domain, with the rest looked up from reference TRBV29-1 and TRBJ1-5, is SAVISQKPSRDICQRGTSLTIQCQVDSQVTMMFWYRQQPGQSLTLIATANQGSEATYESGFVIDKFPISRPNLTFSTLTVSNMSPEDSSIYLCNARGAEGQPQHFGDGTRLSIL.